Shown below are 27 T cell receptor beta chains from a single sample sequenced in a study of shared clonotypes between healthy human individuals. Repertoires were generated with immunoSEQ multiplex PCR, while TCRdb's copy carries only in-frame clones and drops some. The data show some 470,000 clones, 75% to 85% seen once. Sequencing input: PBMCs. Receptors originate from a woman aged 40 to 55 in good health. Some clones in this sample may be carry-over from other donors' samples.

The chain couples TRBV2 to TRBJ2-7, with 9 bases fitting TRBD1. V lost 8 bases and J lost 0; bases outside the gene matches: 2. The CDR3 has 13 amino acids. Germline loops: CDR1 SNHLY, CDR2 FYNNEI. This CDR3 reads CASAGQGSYEQYF. CDR3 DNA: TGTGCCAGCGCGGGACAGGGCTCCTACGAGCAGTACTTC.

The chain is built from TRBV5-6 and TRBJ1-1; no clear D gene. The CDR3 has 15 residues. Germline lookup yields CDR1 SGHDT and CDR2 YYEEEE. V lost 0 bases and J lost 3, with 12 bases in between. CDR3 region: CASSLVARVDTEAFF. In nucleotides, the CDR3 is TGTGCCAGCAGCTTGGTGGCCCGAGTAGACACTGAAGCTTTCTTT.

This chain links TRBV21-1 with TRBJ2-7. TRBV21-1 is a documented pseudogene. The CDR3 covers 17 residues. The CDR3 sequence is CASSKEGFGSNSYEQYF. The DNA of the CDR3 is TGTGCCAGCAGCAAAGAGGGTTTCGGCAGTAACTCCTACGAGCAGTACTTC.

This clone was seen a single time. The chain carries TRBV18 and TRBJ2-1, with TRBD2 as a possible D gene (6 bases). Trimming left V 1 base short and J 0 bases short, with 7 bases between. The germline gives CDR1 KGHSH, CDR2 LQKENI. The CDR3 covers 15 residues. In DNA, the CDR3 is TGTGCCAGCTCACCACGGCGGGACTCCTACAATGAGCAGTTCTTC. Translated: CASSPRRDSYNEQFF.

V is TRBV7-9 and J is TRBJ2-7, with D perhaps TRBD1 or TRBD2 (5 bases each). The length of the CDR3 is 18 residues. Per the germline V gene, CDR1 is SEHNR and CDR2 is FQNEAQ (reference sequence). V gave up 2 bases and J gave up 7 bases, with 27 bases separating them. CDR3 sequence reads: CASSLSPLGVGFLREQYF. The CDR3 DNA reads TGTGCCAGCAGCTTATCTCCTTTGGGGGTCGGTTTCCTACGTGAGCAGTACTTC.

The chain carries TRBV6-1 and TRBJ2-1; 8 bases match TRBD1. The CDR3 is made up of 13 amino acids. J lost 6 bases, V lost 7 bases, and 5 bases had no gene match. Germline CDR1 and CDR2: MNHNS and SASEGT. CDR3 bases: TGTGCCAGCAAAAAGACAGGGGTCAATGAGCAGTTCTTC. The encoded protein is CASKKTGVNEQFF.

The chain uses TRBV5-4 and TRBJ2-3; D may be TRBD2 (6 bases). The germline V gene encodes CDR1 SGHNT and CDR2 YYREEE (reference sequence). The CDR3 is 15 amino acids. Trimming removed 1 base at V and 5 bases at J, with 14 bases between. CDR3 sequence reads: CASSLLGGKVDTQYF. CDR3 coding DNA: TGTGCCAGCAGCTTGCTCGGCGGGAAGGTAGATACGCAGTATTTT. Complete variable domain (other parts from reference TRBV5-4 and TRBJ2-3): ETGVTQSPTHLIKTRGQQVTLRCSSQSGHNTVSWYQQALGQGPQFIFQYYREEENGRGNFPPRFSGLQFPNYSSELNVNALELDDSALYLCASSLLGGKVDTQYFGPGTRLTVL.

This clone has just a few counts. The chain links TRBV18 to TRBJ1-1; D is unclear. V was shortened by 2 bases and J by 2 bases, with 9 bases between the two germline ends. The CDR3 is 14 amino acids. From germline, CDR1 is KGHSH and CDR2 LQKENI. The CDR3 DNA is TGTGCCAGCTCACCAAGAGATAGCAACACTGAAGCTTTCTTT. Translation gives CASSPRDSNTEAFF.

The chain has TRBV7-9 and TRBJ1-2; D may be TRBD1 (5 bases). The CDR3 is 14 residues long. Germline CDR1 and CDR2: SEHNR and FQNEAQ (reference sequence). V was clipped by 5 bases and J by 2 bases, with 12 bases between them. DNA for the CDR3: TGTGCCAGCAGCCGCGAGACAGACAACTATGGCTACACCTTC. Protein: CASSRETDNYGYTF.

The gene calls are TRBV5-5 and TRBJ1-2; D is possibly TRBD1 (5 bases). CDR3 length: 13 amino acids. Trimming shortened V by 2 bases and J by 6 bases, and 11 bases separated the two germline ends. Germline values: CDR1 SGHKS, CDR2 YYEKEE (reference sequence). The CDR3: CASSLGTRNGYTF. DNA for the CDR3: TGTGCCAGCAGCTTAGGGACGAGAAATGGCTACACCTTC.

The chain combines TRBV18 with TRBJ1-4; 7 nucleotides align to TRBD1. CDR3 length equals 15 residues. CDR1 KGHSH and CDR2 LQKENI come from the germline V gene. V was pared by 6 bases and J by 8 bases, with 12 bases of the junction left unmatched. CDR3: CASSPYDRAAEKLFF. DNA of the CDR3: TGTGCCAGCTCTCCCTACGACAGGGCTGCGGAAAAACTGTTTTTT.

V usage is TRBV5-1 and J usage is TRBJ2-7, with 7 positions matching TRBD2. The V segment lost 1 base and the J segment 2 bases; nucleotides outside the gene matches: 6. Germline CDR1 is SGHRS and CDR2 is YFSETQ. The CDR3 is 15 amino acids. The DNA for the CDR3 is TGCGCCAGCAGCTTGACTAGCGCGGCCCCCTACGAGCAGTACTTC. The encoded protein is CASSLTSAAPYEQYF.

The J gene is TRBJ2-7, the V gene TRBV10-3; TRBD1 is a possible D gene (6 bases). Germline CDR1 ENHRY, CDR2 SYGVKD. This CDR3 is 12 amino acids long. V lost 0 bases and J 9 bases, leaving 9 bases between the germline ends. The CDR3 region has the DNA TGTGCCATCAGTGAGTCGGACAGCCCGCAGTACTTC. It yields the protein CAISESDSPQYF.

V is TRBV7-3 and J is TRBJ2-3; 10 bases align to TRBD1. CDR1 and CDR2 (germline): SGHTA, FQGTGA. CDR3 size: 12 residues. Germline trimming cut 3 bases from V and 9 bases from J; bases unmatched to any gene: 0. CDR3 DNA sequence: TGTGCCAGCAGCTTGGGACAGGGGACGCAGTATTTT. Its protein is CASSLGQGTQYF.

J is TRBJ1-1 and V is TRBV19; D not resolved. The CDR3 consists of 12 residues. V shed 5 bases and J shed 11 bases, with 15 bases lying between them. Germline CDR1 reads LNHDA; CDR2 reads SQIVND (reference sequence). The CDR3 coding sequence is TGTGCCAGTAGTTACTCCTCAGGTGTTGCTTTCTTT. It is translated as CASSYSSGVAFF.

The chain recombines TRBV29-1 with TRBJ1-2; TRBD1 agrees at 7 bases. CDR1 is SQVTM and CDR2 is ANQGSEA in the germline V gene. There are 16 residues in the CDR3. Trimming cost V 5 bases and J 0 bases; bases outside gene matches: 12. The CDR3 DNA reads as TGCAGCGTTTGGTCGTCAGGGGGTGAGGCTAACTATGGCTACACCTTC. This gives the protein CSVWSSGGEANYGYTF.

Worth noting for this clone: A far larger clone is one nucleotide away, so this likely arose from a read error. Additional DNA sequences in this sample encode the identical CDR3. V is TRBV11-2 and J is TRBJ1-2; tentative D call: TRBD1 (6 bases). This CDR3 is built from 13 residues. The germline CDR1 and CDR2 sequences are SGHAT and FQNNGV. V lost 5 bases and J 2 bases, leaving 9 bases between the germline ends. CDR3 residues: CASSPTGNYGYTF. CDR3 sequence (DNA): TGTGCCAGCAGCCCAACAGGGAACTATGGCTACACCTTC.

Note on this clone: The sample carries other DNA sequences with the same CDR3. The CDR3 reads CASGPTGAYEQYF. In DNA form, the CDR3 reads TGTGCCAGCGGGCCGACAGGGGCCTACGAGCAGTACTTC. The chain uses TRBV6-5 and TRBJ2-7, with 8 bases aligning to TRBD1. Germline lookup yields CDR1 MNHEY and CDR2 SVGAGI. Trimming removed 8 bases from V and 2 bases from J; junction bases left unmatched: 5. The CDR3 covers 13 residues.

The chain carries TRBV10-3 and TRBJ1-1; the D gene is possibly TRBD1 (5 bases). The CDR3 length is 15 residues. The germline gives CDR1 ENHRY, CDR2 SYGVKD. Deletions cut 4 bases from V and 4 bases from J, with 16 bases between. The CDR3 coding sequence is TGTGCCATCAGTGCGGACCCCGGGGGGGGCACTGAAGCTTTCTTT. The encoded protein is CAISADPGGGTEAFF.

V is TRBV5-1 and J is TRBJ1-2; 9 nucleotides line up with TRBD1. V gave up 3 bases and J gave up 5 bases; unmatched junction bases: 8. Germline lookup yields CDR1 SGHRS and CDR2 YFSETQ. The CDR3 length is 15 residues. In DNA form, the CDR3 reads TGCGCCAGCAGCTCTACAGGGGGCGTATGGTATGGCTACACCTTC. This translates into CASSSTGGVWYGYTF.

J is TRBJ2-1 and V is TRBV10-3; D possibly matches TRBD1 or TRBD2 (6 bases each). The CDR3 contains 16 residues. V lost 8 bases and J 4 bases, leaving 21 bases between the germline ends. CDR1 and CDR2 (germline): ENHRY, SYGVKD. The CDR3, as DNA: TGTGCCATCGGAGGGCCCCCCGGGGGCCGATACAATGAGCAGTTCTTC. Translated: CAIGGPPGGRYNEQFF.

A few counts support this clone. This chain links TRBV15 with TRBJ2-2, with TRBD2 matching over 15 bases. The CDR3 is 17 residues long. The V gene's germline CDR1 is LNHNV and CDR2 YYDKDF (reference sequence). The V segment lost 5 bases and the J segment 5 bases; nucleotides outside the gene matches: 6. The chain's CDR3 is CATSSGLAGGGTGELFF. For the CDR3, the DNA is TGTGCCACCAGCTCGGGACTAGCGGGAGGCGGTACCGGGGAGCTGTTTTTT.

The chain has TRBV4-2 and TRBJ1-5; D is undetermined. V lost 4 bases and J 2 bases, leaving 6 bases between the germline ends. This CDR3 region has 13 residues. Germline values: CDR1 LGHNA, CDR2 YNFKEQ. This chain's CDR3 is CASSPARNQPQHF. CDR3 sequence (DNA): TGTGCCAGCAGCCCAGCCCGCAATCAGCCCCAGCATTTT.

Only a few counts were recorded for this clone. The chain uses TRBV28 and TRBJ2-6; the match to TRBD1 covers 7 bases. Germline assignment: CDR1 MDHEN and CDR2 SYDVKM. The CDR3 sequence is 17 residues long. V lost 5 bases to trimming and J lost 1 base; unmatched junction nucleotides: 8. The CDR3 nucleotides are TGTGCCAGCAGTACGCTGACAGGGCAGTCTGGGGCCAACGTCCTGACTTTC. It specifies CASSTLTGQSGANVLTF. The variable domain in full, completed from reference TRBV28 and TRBJ2-6, reads DVKVTQSSRYLVKRTGEKVFLECVQDMDHENMFWYRQDPGLGLRLIYFSYDVKMKEKGDIPEGYSVSREKKERFSLILESASTNQTSMYLCASSTLTGQSGANVLTFGAGSRLTVL.

This clone was seen a handful of times. Here the CDR3 DNA reads TGTGCCAGCAGCTTAGTCACTGGGAACTACGAGCAGTACTTC. Amino acids: CASSLVTGNYEQYF. The chain carries TRBV7-8 and TRBJ2-7; D remains ambiguous. V lost 1 base to trimming and J lost 3 bases, with 10 bases between them. The length of the CDR3 is 14 residues. Germline-derived CDR1 and CDR2 are SGHVS and FQNEAQ.

This rearrangement joins TRBV29-1 to TRBJ2-2; 8 bases are a match to TRBD1. CDR3 length: 14 residues. Unmatched junction bases numbered 11, after V lost 7 bases and J lost 7 bases. Germline V gene sequence: CDR1 SQVTM, CDR2 ANQGSEA. The CDR3 DNA is TGCAGCGCCCGATACCTCACAGGGGGCGGGGAGCTGTTTTTT. Translating gives CSARYLTGGGELFF.

Turning to this clone: This sequence may be a read error, since a much larger clone differs from it by one base. The V call is TRBV29-1, the J call TRBJ1-1; a possible D gene is TRBD1 (6 bases). The V gene lost 7 bases and the J gene lost 2 bases, with 14 bases spanning the gap. The CDR3 is 13 amino acids. Germline CDR1 is SQVTM and CDR2 is ANQGSEA. CDR3 sequence (DNA): TGCAGCGGCGCTACAGGGATAAACACTGAAGCTTTCTTT. It encodes CSGATGINTEAFF.